Listed here is a single TCR beta chain. Its specificity is unknown. TCRdb passed the RACE reads through MiXCR, listing each CDR3 protein once. The data show a few hundred thousand distinct CDR3 sequences, more than 5% seen once. These data come from a study of human T cells and chemical hapten exposure. General study findings and limits: Alopecia was present in the donors, so their immune response may differ from healthy people's.

Time point of the sample: patch test 2, 6 weeks after DPC sensitization. The treatment denotes: therapeutic diphenylcyclopropenone sensitization with weekly scalp DPC. V was trimmed by 0 bases and J by 5 bases, leaving 11 bases between them. There are 15 residues in the CDR3. Looked up from germline, CDR1 is MNHEY and CDR2 is SVGAGI. The TCR originated in a woman aged 18-35 years with alopecia areata. Some clones in this sample may be carry-over from other donors' samples. This sample comprised whole blood, obtained in connection with sensitization to the hapten diphenylcyclopropenone (DPC). The chain is built from TRBV6-5 and TRBJ1-5; D remains ambiguous. The CDR3 DNA sequence: TGTGCCAGCAGTTACTCGACGAGTGGACATCAGCCCCAGCATTTT. Its translation: CASSYSTSGHQPQHF.